Following are 8 T cell receptor beta chains from one sample sequenced in a study of T-cell reconstitution after alpha-beta-depleted transplantation in children. Unique molecular identifiers were incorporated during preparation of the TCRbeta library. TCRdb passed the PCR reads through MiXCR, listing each CDR3 protein once. The data show about 400,000 distinct CDR3 sequences, roughly 14% seen once. Specimen: PBMCs, collected from the stem cell graft. The receptors derive from a human donor who donated a stem cell graft to a child with Fanconi anemia.

Only a few counts were recorded for this clonotype. The V call is TRBV3-1, the J call TRBJ2-6; tentative D call: TRBD1 (6 bases). This CDR3 spans 17 amino acids. CDR1 is LGHDT and CDR2 is YNNKEL in the germline V gene (reference sequence). The ends were cut back, 4 bases at V and 1 base at J, with 14 bases in the middle. CDR3 nucleotides: TGTGCCAGCAGCCCCAGGGGTGGGGTTTCTGGGGCCAACGTCCTGACTTTC. Amino acid sequence: CASSPRGGVSGANVLTF.

This clonotype was recorded a few times. This rearrangement joins TRBV2 to TRBJ1-5, with D perhaps matching TRBD1 (6 bases). The ends were cut back, 6 bases at V and 5 bases at J, with 8 bases in the middle. The CDR3 sequence is 12 residues long. The germline gives CDR1 SNHLY, CDR2 FYNNEI. The CDR3 DNA reads as TGTGCCAGCAGCAGGGGTTATCAGCCCCAGCATTTT. Amino acids: CASSRGYQPQHF.

The chain joins TRBV29-1 to TRBJ2-7; 9 nucleotides align to TRBD1. The CDR3 runs to 12 residues. CDR1 SQVTM and CDR2 ANQGSEA come from the germline V gene. With 5 bases clipped from V and 3 bases from J, the junction kept 2 bases outside the gene matches. CDR3 DNA: TGCAGCGTTACGGGACAGGGCTACGAGCAGTACTTC. It specifies CSVTGQGYEQYF.

This clonotype was counted between two and nine times. The chain joins TRBV20-1 to TRBJ2-7; 8 bases fit TRBD2. V lost 3 bases to trimming and J lost 0 bases; unmatched junction nucleotides: 7. The CDR3 is 15 residues long. The germline CDR1 and CDR2 sequences are DFQATT and SNEGSKA (reference sequence). The CDR3 DNA is TGCAGTGCTAGTACCCCAGGGACTAGCTCCTACGAGCAGTACTTC. Residues: CSASTPGTSSYEQYF.

At least ten counts were recorded for this clonotype. The chain has TRBV2 and TRBJ1-1; D is unresolved. The CDR3 consists of 13 residues. V shed 5 bases and J shed 1 base, with 8 bases lying between them. Germline V gene lookup returns CDR1 SNHLY and CDR2 FYNNEI. The DNA of the CDR3 is TGTGCCAGCAGTTATACGGAGAACACTGAAGCTTTCTTT. It codes for CASSYTENTEAFF.

A few counts support this clonotype. The rearrangement uses TRBV5-1 and TRBJ1-4; possibly TRBD1 for D (6 bases). CDR1 and CDR2 (germline): SGHRS, YFSETQ. Trimming removed 7 bases from V and 7 bases from J, with 17 bases in between. The CDR3 has 14 residues. CDR3 sequence (DNA): TGCGCCAGCCGGGCGATTGGGGGCGGTGAAAAACTGTTTTTT. This gives the protein CASRAIGGGEKLFF.

The chain recombines TRBV5-1 with TRBJ1-4; 7 bases align to TRBD1. J gave up 11 bases and V 2 bases, and 3 bases lay outside the gene matches. The CDR3 length is 12 residues. CDR1 SGHRS and CDR2 YFSETQ come from the germline V gene. The CDR3 sequence: CASSLEQGKLFF. In DNA, the CDR3 is TGCGCCAGCAGCTTAGAACAGGGGAAACTGTTTTTT.

In this sample, this clonotype turned up a few times. The chain is built from TRBV7-2 and TRBJ2-3; 8 nucleotides line up with TRBD1. The V segment lost 7 bases and the J segment 3 bases; nucleotides outside the gene matches: 9. Germline V gene data show CDR1 as SGHTA and CDR2 as FQGNSA. The CDR3 is made up of 15 amino acids. The CDR3 spells CASTQGARVTDTQYF. The CDR3 DNA is TGTGCCAGCACGCAGGGGGCGCGGGTGACAGATACGCAGTATTTT.